Sequencing of this TCR beta chain was carried out in a study of cytomegalovirus exposure and HLA in healthy donors. The count of this clone is one. In the PCR, 60 Vbeta and 13 Jbeta primers were used. Measured with immunoSEQ multiplex PCR; TCRdb has only the in-frame clones, and not every one. This repertoire shows over 75,000 clones, 64% found once; its top ten account for 2.3%. Trimming took 0 bases from V and 7 from J; bases not matched to a gene: 4. The CDR3 contains 14 residues. CDR1 and CDR2 from the germline V gene are SGDLS and YYNGEE. Specimen: PBMCs. This clonotype was sampled from a human donor in good health. The chain couples TRBV9 to TRBJ1-2, with 9 bases aligning to TRBD1. CDR3 amino acids: CASSVGQGVGGYTF. For the CDR3, the DNA is TGTGCCAGCAGCGTAGGACAGGGGGTGGGTGGCTACACCTTC. Full variable domain (remainder filled in from reference TRBV9 and TRBJ1-2): DSGVTQTPKHLITATGQRVTLRCSPRSGDLSVYWYQQSLDQGLQFLIQYYNGEERAKGNILERFSAQQFPDLHSELNLSSLELGDSALYFCASSVGQGVGGYTFGSGTRLTVV.